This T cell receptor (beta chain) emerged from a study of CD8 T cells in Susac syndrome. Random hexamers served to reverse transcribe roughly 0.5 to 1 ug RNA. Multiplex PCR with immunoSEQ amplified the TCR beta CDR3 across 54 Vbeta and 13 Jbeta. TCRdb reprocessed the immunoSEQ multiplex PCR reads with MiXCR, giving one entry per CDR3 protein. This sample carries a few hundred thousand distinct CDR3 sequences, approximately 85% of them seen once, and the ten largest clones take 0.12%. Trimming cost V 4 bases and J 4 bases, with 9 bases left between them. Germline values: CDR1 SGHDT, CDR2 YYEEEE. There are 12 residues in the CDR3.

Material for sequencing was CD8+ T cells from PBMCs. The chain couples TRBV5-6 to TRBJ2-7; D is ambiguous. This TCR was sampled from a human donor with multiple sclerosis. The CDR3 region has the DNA TGTGCCAGCAGCCATGGACGGTACGAGCAGTACTTC. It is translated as CASSHGRYEQYF. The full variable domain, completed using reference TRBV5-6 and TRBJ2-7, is DAGVTQSPTHLIKTRGQQVTLRCSPKSGHDTVSWYQQALGQGPQFIFQYYEEEERQRGNFPDRFSGHQFPNYSSELNVNALLLGDSALYLCASSHGRYEQYFGPGTRLTVT.